This T cell receptor beta chain is drawn from a study of cytomegalovirus exposure and HLA in healthy donors. CDR3 length: 15 residues. Germline V gene data show CDR1 as SGHDN and CDR2 as FVKESK. V was trimmed by 1 base and J by 1 base, leaving 11 bases between them. Researchers ran the PCR with 60 Vbeta and 13 Jbeta primers. This table comes from immunoSEQ multiplex PCR, and its TCRdb copy is limited to in-frame clones, with some not included. This sample has 80,000 to 130,000 clones; around 80% occur once, and the top ten carry under 4.5%. The V gene is TRBV14, the J gene TRBJ2-7; perhaps TRBD2 as D (5 bases). The clonotype was recovered from a woman aged 45 to 65 in good health and CMV-seropositive. Sequenced sample: PBMCs. The DNA of the CDR3 is TGTGCCAGCAGCCAAGGCCCCGAGGGTTCCTACGAGCAGTACTTC. Protein: CASSQGPEGSYEQYF. The complete variable domain, with remaining parts taken from reference TRBV14 and TRBJ2-7, reads EAGVTQFPSHSVIEKGQTVTLRCDPISGHDNLYWYRRVMGKEIKFLLHFVKESKQDESGMPNNRFLAERTGGTYSTLKVQPAELEDSGVYFCASSQGPEGSYEQYFGPGTRLTVT.